Presented here are 5 T cell receptor beta chains from one specimen sequenced in a study of blood T cell repertoires in COVID-19. The table came from immunoSEQ multiplex PCR; TCRdb's copy has only in-frame clones and leaves some out. The data contain roughly 250,000 clones, 85% to 90% of them seen just once; the ten biggest clones take up 3.7%. The sample taken for sequencing was peripheral blood. The receptors derive from a woman in her thirties or forties with acute or convalescent COVID-19.

This clone appeared once. V and J are TRBV7-2 and TRBJ1-5; 10 bases align to TRBD1. The germline CDR1 and CDR2 sequences are SGHTA and FQGNSA. CDR3 length: 17 residues. Unmatched junction bases numbered 4, after V lost 2 bases and J lost 0 bases. The CDR3 here is CASSLRGQGVSNQPQHF. CDR3 nucleotides: TGTGCCAGCAGCTTAAGAGGACAGGGGGTTAGCAATCAGCCCCAGCATTTT.

V gene TRBV5-4 combines with J gene TRBJ1-1, with D tentatively TRBD1 (6 bases). Trimming removed 4 bases at V and 1 base at J, with 8 bases between. Germline assignment: CDR1 SGHNT and CDR2 YYREEE (reference sequence). This CDR3 has 13 residues. The CDR3 DNA sequence: TGTGCCAGCAGCCTGGACAGGAACACTGAAGCTTTCTTT. Protein sequence: CASSLDRNTEAFF.

The chain couples TRBV24-1 to TRBJ1-2; TRBD1 is a possible D gene (6 bases). Germline CDR1 is KGHDR and CDR2 is SFDVKD. The germline V and J ends were trimmed by 1 base and 6 bases, with 8 bases remaining between them. This CDR3 spans 13 amino acids. The CDR3 region has the DNA TGTGCCACCAGTGATTTAGAGGGGGATGGCTACACCTTC. It codes for CATSDLEGDGYTF.

The CDR3 sequence is CASSPLGAGNSPLHF. In nucleotides, the CDR3 is TGCGCCAGCAGCCCCCTGGGGGCTGGAAATTCACCCCTCCACTTT. This chain links TRBV5-1 with TRBJ1-6, with TRBD1 as a possible D gene (6 bases). Germline V gene data show CDR1 as SGHRS and CDR2 as YFSETQ. There are 15 residues in the CDR3. The V gene lost 4 bases and the J gene lost 7 bases, with 15 bases spanning the gap.

The chain has TRBV10-3 and TRBJ1-6, with D tentatively TRBD1 (6 bases). The CDR3 length is 12 residues. Germline V gene sequence: CDR1 ENHRY, CDR2 SYGVKD. V was trimmed by 11 bases and J by 8 bases, leaving 13 bases between them. The CDR3 sequence: CAVDRNYSPLHF. CDR3 nucleotide sequence: TGTGCCGTGGACAGAAATTATTCACCCCTCCACTTT.